The next 24 T cell receptor beta chains were all read from a single sample in a study of breast tumors, draining lymph nodes, adjacent tissues. Breast cancer patients provided tissue from their axillary draining lymph nodes. MiXCR, run by TCRdb on the multiplex PCR reads, gives a single entry per CDR3 protein. Of around 290,000 distinct CDR3 sequences in the sample, 30% were seen once. Sequenced: axillary lymph node tissue. The receptors originated from a female donor with breast cancer. Some clones in this sample may be carry-over from other donors' samples.

This clonotype was found many times. The chain is built from TRBV7-9 and TRBJ2-5; D possibly corresponds to TRBD1 (5 bases). Trimming cost V 1 base and J 0 bases, with 12 bases left between them. The CDR3 consists of 16 residues. From germline, CDR1 is SEHNR and CDR2 FQNEAQ (reference sequence). The CDR3 here is CASSLGQGTYQETQYF. In DNA, the CDR3 is TGTGCCAGCAGCTTAGGGCAGGGAACGTACCAAGAGACCCAGTACTTC.

V gene TRBV6-2 or TRBV6-3 combines with J gene TRBJ1-2; TRBD1 is a possible D gene (6 bases). The CDR3 spans 15 residues. Trimming took off 5 bases at V and 2 bases at J, with 15 bases between the two ends. Germline V CDR1 and CDR2: MNHEY, SVGEGT. CDR3 coding DNA: TGTGCCAGCAGTCGGGACTACAGGGTAAACTATGGCTACACCTTC. It translates to CASSRDYRVNYGYTF.

This clonotype appeared many times. The genes are TRBV7-8 and TRBJ2-7; 10 bases agree with TRBD2. Germline CDR1 is SGHVS and CDR2 is FQNEAQ. The ends lost 5 bases at V and 2 bases at J; junction bases unmatched: 3. The CDR3 length is 14 residues. CDR3 bases: TGTGCCAGCAGCCAGCGGGAGGGAGCCTACGAGCAGTACTTC. The encoded protein is CASSQREGAYEQYF.

V and J are TRBV10-3 and TRBJ2-3, with 9 bases that match TRBD2. The CDR3 contains 13 residues. V lost 3 bases and J lost 10; bases outside the gene matches: 5. Germline values: CDR1 ENHRY, CDR2 SYGVKD. The CDR3 reads CAISDEREVSQYF. The CDR3 DNA sequence: TGTGCCATCAGTGATGAGCGGGAGGTTTCGCAGTATTTT.

This clonotype was observed many times. The chain couples TRBV3-1 to TRBJ2-5, with D perhaps matching TRBD2 (5 bases). CDR3 length: 14 residues. V was cut by 4 bases and J by 5 bases, with 14 bases left in between. Germline V gene data show CDR1 as LGHDT and CDR2 as YNNKEL (reference sequence). CDR3 DNA: TGTGCCAGCAGCCCGCATCGTGGCGGGGAGACCCAGTACTTC. This gives the protein CASSPHRGGETQYF.

The V gene is TRBV7-3, the J gene TRBJ2-2; D remains ambiguous. V lost 3 bases, J lost 0 bases, and 8 bases lay in between. This CDR3 is built from 15 residues. Germline values: CDR1 SGHTA, CDR2 FQGTGA. The CDR3 DNA is TGTGCCAGCAGCTTTGGGTCCGCGAACACCGGGGAGCTGTTTTTT. It yields the protein CASSFGSANTGELFF.

Many counts were recorded for this clonotype. The chain couples TRBV19 to TRBJ2-5; 9 nucleotides align to TRBD1. CDR3 size: 14 residues. Germline CDR1 LNHDA, CDR2 SQIVND (reference sequence). Losses at the gene ends were 7 bases for V and 5 bases for J; bases not matched to a gene: 8. The CDR3 coding sequence is TGTGCCAGTACCCCGGACAGGGGTATGGAGACCCAGTACTTC. Its translation is CASTPDRGMETQYF.

This CDR3 reads CSAASGTGLGSNQPQHF. DNA for the CDR3: TGCAGTGCTGCAAGCGGGACAGGGCTTGGGAGCAATCAGCCCCAGCATTTT. The genes are TRBV20-1 and TRBJ1-5, with 9 bases matching TRBD1. V gave up 5 bases and J gave up 1 base; unmatched junction bases: 12. The CDR3 covers 17 residues. CDR1 and CDR2 from the germline V gene are DFQATT and SNEGSKA (reference sequence).

The table lists this clonotype with many counts. The rearrangement joins TRBV2 to TRBJ2-2, with D possibly being TRBD2 (6 bases). The CDR3 runs to 14 residues. Germline lookup yields CDR1 SNHLY and CDR2 FYNNEI. Trimming took 4 bases from V and 4 from J, leaving 10 bases between them. CDR3 nucleotide sequence: TGTGCCAGCAGTGGGGGGACTCCCACCGGGGAGCTGTTTTTT. Protein: CASSGGTPTGELFF.

The chain couples TRBV10-1 to TRBJ2-1; 12 bases are shared with TRBD2. The CDR3 is made up of 15 amino acids. From germline, CDR1 is WNHNN and CDR2 SYGVQD (reference sequence). The junction had 7 bases not matched to a gene; V was cut back by 6 bases and J by 7 bases. CDR3: CASSGQLAGGNEQFF. Written as DNA, the CDR3 is TGCGCCAGCAGCGGACAACTAGCGGGAGGTAATGAGCAGTTCTTC.

V gene TRBV10-3 combines with J gene TRBJ1-4; 8 nucleotides line up with TRBD1. This CDR3 is 14 amino acids long. The V gene's germline CDR1 is ENHRY and CDR2 SYGVKD. The junction had 3 bases not matched to a gene; V was cut back by 6 bases and J by 3 bases. This CDR3 reads CAIRKTGANEKLFF. In nucleotides, the CDR3 is TGTGCCATCAGGAAGACAGGGGCTAATGAAAAACTGTTTTTT.

Many counts were recorded for this clonotype. V is TRBV11-3 and J is TRBJ2-2, with D maybe TRBD2 (5 bases). This CDR3 region has 14 residues. CDR1 SGHNT and CDR2 YENEEA come from the germline V gene. Trimming left V 4 bases short and J 4 bases short, with 10 bases between. CDR3 residues: CASSYEGPTGELFF. Here the CDR3 DNA reads TGTGCCAGCAGCTACGAGGGTCCCACCGGGGAGCTGTTTTTT.

This clonotype was observed a few times. At one boundary the junction diverges from the germline segment, which might be a read error. The J gene is TRBJ2-1, the V gene TRBV10-3; D may correspond to TRBD1 or TRBD2 (6 bases each). The CDR3 is made up of 12 amino acids. CDR1 is ENHRY and CDR2 is SYGVKD in the germline V gene. As DNA, the CDR3 is TGTGCCAGCAGTCTAGGGGGGAATGGGCAGTTCTTC. Protein: CASSLGGNGQFF.

This clonotype was counted ten times or more. This CDR3 is CASSLVGLAGVDEQFF. In DNA form, the CDR3 reads TGTGCCAGCAGCTTAGTAGGATTAGCGGGAGTCGATGAGCAGTTCTTC. The chain joins TRBV11-2 to TRBJ2-1, with 9 positions matching TRBD2. The CDR3 is 16 amino acids. Germline CDR1 SGHAT, CDR2 FQNNGV. The trim removed 1 base at V and 8 bases at J, leaving 9 bases unmatched.

About this clonotype itself: Given a much more abundant clone one base away, this may be a read error. The chain combines TRBV11-1 with TRBJ2-1; TRBD2 matches 10 bases. From germline, CDR1 is SGHAT and CDR2 FQDESV (reference sequence). J was trimmed by 8 bases and V by 5 bases; bases with no gene match: 9. The CDR3 covers 15 residues. The CDR3 is CASSLALAGVDEQFF. Written as DNA, the CDR3 is TGTGCCAGCAGCCTCGCGCTAGCGGGGGTGGATGAGCAGTTCTTC.

With regard to this clonotype: This may be a read error: a much more frequent sequence differs by one nucleotide. The chain is built from TRBV28 and TRBJ1-6, with 9 bases that match TRBD1. Germline V gene lookup returns CDR1 MDHEN and CDR2 SYDVKM. The CDR3 has 15 amino acids. V gave up 5 bases and J gave up 7 bases; unmatched junction bases: 6. The CDR3: CASSITGTGNSPLHF. CDR3 sequence (DNA): TGTGCCAGCAGTATCACCGGGACAGGGAATTCACCCCTCCACTTT. Variable domain in full (rest from reference TRBV28 and TRBJ1-6): DVKVTQSSRYLVKRTGEKVFLECVQDMDHENMFWYRQDPGLGLRLIYFSYDVKMKEKGDIPEGYSVSREKKERFSLILESASTNQTSMYLCASSITGTGNSPLHFGNGTRLTVT.

There are many counts of this clonotype. The chain has TRBV9 and TRBJ2-7; D tentatively fits TRBD1 or TRBD2 (5 bases each). Germline lookup yields CDR1 SGDLS and CDR2 YYNGEE. The CDR3 spans 15 residues. V lost 4 bases to trimming and J lost 3 bases, with 17 bases between them. For the CDR3, the DNA is TGTGCCAGCAGCCCGTCGGGACGGACAAACTACGAGCAGTACTTC. It translates to CASSPSGRTNYEQYF.

At least ten counts were recorded for this clonotype. Mismatch with germline at one junction end may stem from a read error. The chain couples TRBV7-7 to TRBJ2-1, with 7 bases fitting TRBD2. The germline V gene has CDR1 SSHAT and CDR2 FNYEAQ (reference sequence). The CDR3 is made up of 16 amino acids. CDR3 coding DNA: TGTGCTAGCAGCTTAGGGCCTAGCGGACTTTACAATGAGCAGTTCTTC. Protein: CASSLGPSGLYNEQFF.

The sample holds many counts of this clonotype. This chain joins TRBV20-1 and TRBJ1-3; a possible D gene is TRBD1 (6 bases). Germline CDR1 and CDR2: DFQATT and SNEGSKA (reference sequence). The CDR3 runs to 13 residues. Between the trimmed V and J ends, which lost 2 bases and 5 bases, there was a span of 10 bases. The CDR3 region is CSARKQGRNTIYF. CDR3 DNA sequence: TGCAGTGCTAGAAAACAGGGTAGAAACACCATATATTTT.

The sample holds many counts of this clonotype. The gene calls are TRBV7-9 and TRBJ2-7; no reliable D call. The CDR3 consists of 11 residues. From germline, CDR1 is SEHNR and CDR2 FQNEAQ (reference sequence). Deletions cut 6 bases from V and 5 bases from J, with 8 bases between. The CDR3 here is CASSPHDEQYF. The DNA for the CDR3 is TGTGCCAGCAGTCCGCATGACGAGCAGTACTTC. Supplemented by reference TRBV7-9 and TRBJ2-7, the full variable domain reads DTGVSQNPRHKITKRGQNVTFRCDPISEHNRLYWYRQTLGQGPEFLTYFQNEAQLEKSRLLSDRFSAERPKGSFSTLEIQRTEQGDSAMYLCASSPHDEQYFGPGTRLTVT.

Ten or more counts support this clonotype. This rearrangement joins TRBV24-1 to TRBJ2-1; 10 bases fit TRBD2. Per the germline V gene, CDR1 is KGHDR and CDR2 is SFDVKD. V was clipped by 1 base and J by 4 bases; unmatched bases: 9. This CDR3 region has 18 residues. The CDR3 DNA follows: TGTGCCACCAGTGATTTTCCTAGCGGGAGTTCGAATTACAATGAGCAGTTCTTC. As protein: CATSDFPSGSSNYNEQFF.

The V call is TRBV10-3, the J call TRBJ2-5, with D unresolved. This CDR3 has 10 residues. V lost 2 bases to trimming and J lost 5 bases, with 0 bases between them. Germline values: CDR1 ENHRY, CDR2 SYGVKD. CDR3 DNA sequence: TGTGCCATCAGTGAGGAGACCCAGTACTTC. It codes for CAISEETQYF.

To note about this clonotype: A much larger clone is a single base away; this may be a read error. The V gene is TRBV20-1, the J gene TRBJ2-1; 7 bases fit TRBD2. CDR3 length equals 15 residues. The ends lost 1 base at V and 7 bases at J; junction bases unmatched: 10. CDR1 and CDR2 from the germline V gene are DFQATT and SNEGSKA (reference sequence). The CDR3 DNA is TGCAGTGCTAGAGGGGGGGGATCTTGGGCGAATGAGCAGTTCTTC. It translates to CSARGGGSWANEQFF.

This clonotype was observed many times. The CDR3 DNA reads TGCGCCAGCAGCGGAGACACAGATACGCAGTATTTT. This codes for CASSGDTDTQYF. The chain recombines TRBV4-1 with TRBJ2-3; D not certain. Germline CDR1 and CDR2: MGHRA and YSYEKL. Trimming pared 5 bases from V and 2 bases from J, leaving 5 bases between. This CDR3 region has 12 residues.